The next 30 T cell receptor beta chains were all read from a single sample in a study of Tregs in tolerant kidney transplant recipients. Recipients received nonmyeloablative bone marrow transplants from related graft donors, with transient mixed chimerism. Assay used: immunoSEQ multiplex PCR; TCRdb lists only in-frame clones, some missing. The repertoire holds 81,000 or so clones, with roughly 90% as singletons. The specimen was CD4+ T cells from blood (PBMCs), collected 24 months after the transplant. These receptors were obtained from a human patient who received a combined kidney and bone marrow transplant. Some T cells may originate from the graft donor.

The V gene is TRBV4-1, the J gene TRBJ2-5; 10 bases map to TRBD2. This CDR3 region has 15 residues. CDR1 MGHRA and CDR2 YSYEKL come from the germline V gene. The J segment lost 5 bases and the V segment lost 0 bases, leaving 3 bases of the junction unmatched. This CDR3 is CASSQDRAGGETQYF. The CDR3 DNA reads TGCGCCAGCAGCCAAGACAGAGCGGGAGGGGAGACCCAGTACTTC.

The chain links TRBV11-3 to TRBJ2-7; 7 bases map to TRBD2. Germline V gene lookup returns CDR1 SGHNT and CDR2 YENEEA. V lost 5 bases, J lost 3 bases, and 16 bases stayed unmatched. The CDR3 has 17 amino acids. In nucleotides, the CDR3 is TGTGCCAGCAGCCACCTTTTGGGGGGAGGGCTGATCTACGAGCAGTACTTC. Protein sequence: CASSHLLGGGLIYEQYF.

The chain carries TRBV7-9 and TRBJ2-2; 8 nucleotides agree with TRBD1. Germline CDR1 SEHNR, CDR2 FQNEAQ (reference sequence). The junction had 4 bases not matched to a gene; V was cut back by 5 bases and J by 5 bases. This CDR3 contains 14 residues. CDR3 sequence: CASSGQGPTGELFF. The DNA of the CDR3 is TGTGCCAGCAGCGGACAGGGCCCGACCGGGGAGCTGTTTTTT.

This clone was seen more than once but under ten times. This chain connects TRBV4-3 to TRBJ2-2, with 14 bases fitting TRBD2. Germline CDR1 LGHNA, CDR2 YSLEER. After removal of 4 bases from V and 1 base from J, the junction contained 5 bases not matched to a gene. This CDR3 comprises 18 residues. CDR3 in amino acids: CASSLGLAGGLNTGELFF. The CDR3 nucleotides are TGCGCCAGCAGCCTAGGACTAGCGGGGGGCCTGAACACCGGGGAGCTGTTTTTT.

The gene calls are TRBV5-4 and TRBJ2-2, with 15 bases lining up with TRBD2. The CDR3 covers 17 residues. Looked up from germline, CDR1 is SGHNT and CDR2 is YYREEE (reference sequence). Losses at the gene ends were 4 bases for V and 1 base for J; bases not matched to a gene: 2. The CDR3 loop reads CASSGGLAGGNTGELFF. The CDR3 nucleotides read TGTGCCAGCAGCGGGGGACTAGCGGGAGGGAACACCGGGGAGCTGTTTTTT.

The chain employs TRBV11-3 and TRBJ2-1; 8 bases line up with TRBD2. CDR1 is SGHNT, CDR2 YENEEA, per germline. The junction had 7 bases not matched to a gene; V was cut back by 5 bases and J by 4 bases. The CDR3 has 15 amino acids. The CDR3 protein is CASSPLAGPYNEQFF. CDR3 coding DNA: TGTGCCAGCAGCCCTCTAGCGGGCCCATACAATGAGCAGTTCTTC.

Here the CDR3 reads CSAIQSYGYTF. The DNA for the CDR3 is TGCAGTGCTATACAGAGCTATGGCTACACCTTC. The chain links TRBV20-1 to TRBJ1-2; D remains ambiguous. V lost 4 bases and J 4 bases, leaving 7 bases between the germline ends. Germline V gene sequence: CDR1 DFQATT, CDR2 SNEGSKA (reference sequence). This CDR3 spans 11 amino acids.

J is TRBJ2-5 and V is TRBV5-4; 8 bases align to TRBD1. V dropped 4 bases and J dropped 3; count of bases not matched to a gene: 8. CDR3 length: 15 amino acids. The germline CDR1 and CDR2 sequences are SGHNT and YYREEE (reference sequence). The CDR3 region has the DNA TGTGCCAGCAGCCCGGGACAGGCGACAAAAGAGACCCAGTACTTC. Amino acids: CASSPGQATKETQYF. The variable domain in full, with the rest retrieved from reference TRBV5-4 and TRBJ2-5, is ETGVTQSPTHLIKTRGQQVTLRCSSQSGHNTVSWYQQALGQGPQFIFQYYREEENGRGNFPPRFSGLQFPNYSSELNVNALELDDSALYLCASSPGQATKETQYFGPGTRLLVL.

This sequence joins TRBV9 and TRBJ1-3; D not certain. The CDR3 has 14 amino acids. CDR1 is SGDLS and CDR2 is YYNGEE in the germline V gene. Trimming took off 1 base at V and 4 bases at J, with 9 bases between the two ends. The DNA of the CDR3 is TGTGCCAGCAGCGTACGGGTAGGAGGAAACACCATATATTTT. It specifies CASSVRVGGNTIYF.

The chain recombines TRBV6-5 with TRBJ2-2; perhaps TRBD1 as D (5 bases). CDR1 MNHEY and CDR2 SVGAGI come from the germline V gene. V was cut by 0 bases and J by 0 bases, with 8 bases left in between. The CDR3 sequence is 16 residues long. CDR3 amino acids: CASSYSLGANTGELFF. In DNA form, the CDR3 reads TGTGCCAGCAGTTACTCGCTAGGGGCGAACACCGGGGAGCTGTTTTTT.

This chain links TRBV11-1 with TRBJ1-2; 10 nucleotides agree with TRBD1. The CDR3 is made up of 16 amino acids. Trimming removed 5 bases from V and 4 bases from J; junction bases left unmatched: 10. The germline V gene has CDR1 SGHAT and CDR2 FQDESV (reference sequence). The CDR3 region is CASSVSVGQGRYGYTF. The DNA for the CDR3 is TGTGCCAGCAGCGTCTCCGTGGGACAGGGGCGCTATGGCTACACCTTC.

This sequence joins TRBV2 and TRBJ1-5, with D tentatively TRBD1 (6 bases). The V gene lost 7 bases and the J gene lost 4 bases, with 20 bases spanning the gap. CDR3 size: 16 residues. Germline V lookup: CDR1 SNHLY, CDR2 FYNNEI. The CDR3 bases are TGTGCCAGCAAGGGCAGGGGTGTTAGTAAGAATCAGCCCCAGCATTTT. Its protein is CASKGRGVSKNQPQHF.

The V and J genes are TRBV12-5 and TRBJ1-2; D perhaps matches TRBD1 (5 bases). This CDR3 has 14 amino acids. Trimming took 7 bases from V and 4 from J, leaving 16 bases between them. Germline lookup yields CDR1 LGHNT and CDR2 FRNRAP. CDR3 sequence (DNA): TGTGCTAGTGCCTTGGTACTTGGGGCCTATGGCTACACCTTC. This codes for CASALVLGAYGYTF.

The chain is built from TRBV6-1 and TRBJ2-5, with 11 bases lining up with TRBD2. V lost 0 bases and J lost 5; bases outside the gene matches: 2. Germline V CDR1 and CDR2: MNHNS, SASEGT. CDR3 length: 15 residues. In nucleotides, the CDR3 is TGTGCCAGCAGTGAAGCTAGACTAGCGGGGGAGACCCAGTACTTC. Translation gives CASSEARLAGETQYF.

The chain carries TRBV6-5 and TRBJ2-3; D is ambiguous. The V and J ends lost 0 bases and 5 bases respectively, with 9 bases between them. This CDR3 region has 14 residues. Germline V gene sequence: CDR1 MNHEY, CDR2 SVGAGI. CDR3 sequence: CASSYSARRDTQYF. CDR3 DNA: TGTGCCAGCAGTTACTCAGCGCGGAGAGATACGCAGTATTTT.

The chain carries TRBV28 and TRBJ2-5; a weak D match, TRBD1 (5 bases). Looked up from germline, CDR1 is MDHEN and CDR2 is SYDVKM. Trimming stripped 5 bases from V and 3 bases from J, with 13 bases between. The CDR3 extends over 14 amino acids. CDR3 sequence (DNA): TGTGCCAGCAGTCCCCTGGGCAGGGAAGAGACCCAGTACTTC. This codes for CASSPLGREETQYF. Combining the CDR3 with reference TRBV28 and TRBJ2-5 gives the whole variable domain DVKVTQSSRYLVKRTGEKVFLECVQDMDHENMFWYRQDPGLGLRLIYFSYDVKMKEKGDIPEGYSVSREKKERFSLILESASTNQTSMYLCASSPLGREETQYFGPGTRLLVL.

The J gene is TRBJ1-5, the V gene TRBV29-1, with a possible D match to TRBD1 (6 bases). Germline-derived CDR1 and CDR2 are SQVTM and ANQGSEA. V dropped 4 bases and J dropped 3 bases, with 16 bases sitting between them. CDR3 length: 15 residues. The CDR3 is CSVGPGGSNNQPQHF. CDR3 bases: TGCAGCGTTGGTCCGGGGGGCTCGAACAATCAGCCCCAGCATTTT.

The V call is TRBV7-2, the J call TRBJ2-2, with D perhaps matching TRBD2 (5 bases). The CDR3 runs 15 residues. V was clipped by 1 base and J by 7 bases, with 13 bases between them. Germline V lookup: CDR1 SGHTA, CDR2 FQGNSA. DNA of the CDR3: TGTGCCAGCAGCTTAGAATTACTAGATGGCGGGGAGCTGTTTTTT. It translates to CASSLELLDGGELFF.

This chain uses TRBV4-3 with TRBJ2-3, with D uncertain. The CDR3 runs 15 residues. Germline V CDR1 and CDR2: LGHNA, YSLEER. The V end was cut by 1 base, the J end by 1 base, with 9 bases between. The CDR3, as DNA: TGCGCCAGCAGCCAAGGGAGACCGGGCACAGATACGCAGTATTTT. Encoded protein: CASSQGRPGTDTQYF.

This chain links TRBV11-3 with TRBJ1-2; D may be TRBD1 (6 bases). Germline loops: CDR1 SGHNT, CDR2 YENEEA. The CDR3 runs 15 residues. Trimming took off 5 bases at V and 6 bases at J, with 19 bases between the two ends. The CDR3 is CASSPLRVGADGYTF. DNA of the CDR3: TGTGCCAGCAGCCCTCTTCGGGTGGGGGCGGATGGCTACACCTTC.

This clone was detected only once. The V gene is TRBV11-2, the J gene TRBJ1-1; TRBD1 aligns across 7 bases. CDR1 is SGHAT and CDR2 is FQNNGV in the germline V gene. The CDR3 has 15 amino acids. The V segment lost 4 bases and the J segment 5 bases; nucleotides outside the gene matches: 10. The CDR3 is CASSSPRQGSTEAFF. The CDR3, as DNA: TGTGCCAGCAGCTCCCCAAGACAGGGAAGTACTGAAGCTTTCTTT.

The J gene is TRBJ2-1, the V gene TRBV19; 8 bases map to TRBD2. Germline loops: CDR1 LNHDA, CDR2 SQIVND (reference sequence). The J segment lost 2 bases and the V segment lost 8 bases, leaving 5 bases of the junction unmatched. The CDR3 contains 14 residues. The DNA of the CDR3 is TGTGCCAGTTATAGCGGGAAACCCTACAATGAGCAGTTCTTC. Protein: CASYSGKPYNEQFF. The variable domain in full, with the rest retrieved from reference TRBV19 and TRBJ2-1, is DGGITQSPKYLFRKEGQNVTLSCEQNLNHDAMYWYRQDPGQGLRLIYYSQIVNDFQKGDIAEGYSVSREKKESFPLTVTSAQKNPTAFYLCASYSGKPYNEQFFGPGTRLTVL.

As regards this clone: The missing conserved phenylalanine or tryptophan at the end of this CDR3 makes a read error likely. The limits of the CDR3 on the DNA are not certain, so only TCRdb's listed CDR3 is given. The rearrangement joins TRBV19 to TRBJ2-7; TRBD2, as called in the table, went unchecked against the DNA. The CDR3 sequence runs 12 residues, both termini included. Germline lookup yields CDR1 LNHDA and CDR2 SQIVND (reference sequence). The CDR3 protein is CASSIKALAGPR.

Only one count was recorded for this clone. The rearrangement uses TRBV5-6 and TRBJ2-3; TRBD2 matches at 10 bases. Germline CDR1 reads SGHDT; CDR2 reads YYEEEE. After removal of 2 bases from V and 4 bases from J, the junction contained 4 bases not matched to a gene. There are 15 residues in the CDR3. CDR3 protein: CASSLAGGLADTQYF. The CDR3 region has the DNA TGTGCCAGCAGCTTAGCGGGGGGGCTCGCAGATACGCAGTATTTT. Supplemented by reference TRBV5-6 and TRBJ2-3, the full variable domain reads DAGVTQSPTHLIKTRGQQVTLRCSPKSGHDTVSWYQQALGQGPQFIFQYYEEEERQRGNFPDRFSGHQFPNYSSELNVNALLLGDSALYLCASSLAGGLADTQYFGPGTRLTVL.

The chain couples TRBV7-2 to TRBJ2-7; possible D gene TRBD2, 6 bases. V was pared by 5 bases and J by 4 bases, with 18 bases between. This CDR3 contains 15 residues. From germline, CDR1 is SGHTA and CDR2 FQGNSA. DNA for the CDR3: TGTGCCAGCAGCCTTAGCGGTGCGGCTGAGTACGAGCAGTACTTC. Its translation: CASSLSGAAEYEQYF.

The rearrangement links TRBV4-3 to TRBJ2-1, with D perhaps matching TRBD2 (6 bases). Germline values: CDR1 LGHNA, CDR2 YSLEER. V lost 3 bases and J 4 bases, leaving 13 bases between the germline ends. The CDR3 sequence is 15 residues long. This chain's CDR3 is CASSQALANYNEQFF. CDR3 in DNA: TGCGCCAGCAGCCAGGCGCTAGCGAATTACAATGAGCAGTTCTTC.

The chain is built from TRBV6-5 and TRBJ2-1; TRBD2 agrees at 8 bases. Germline CDR1 reads MNHEY; CDR2 reads SVGAGI. The CDR3 extends over 15 amino acids. V was pared by 5 bases and J by 0 bases, with 3 bases of the junction left unmatched. Here the CDR3 reads CASSRSGSSYNEQFF. The CDR3 DNA reads as TGTGCCAGCAGTAGAAGCGGGAGCTCCTACAATGAGCAGTTCTTC.

The chain couples TRBV5-5 to TRBJ2-3; D is ambiguous. The CDR3 loop spans 15 amino acids. V lost 3 bases, J lost 2 bases, and 13 bases lay in between. CDR1 is SGHKS and CDR2 is YYEKEE in the germline V gene (reference sequence). The CDR3 nucleotides are TGTGCCAGCAGCTCTAGTCTGGCGGACACAGATACGCAGTATTTT. Residues: CASSSSLADTDTQYF.

This clone was observed a handful of times. V usage is TRBV5-1 and J usage is TRBJ1-3; the D gene is possibly TRBD1 (5 bases). The germline V and J ends were trimmed by 0 bases and 0 bases, with 10 bases remaining between them. Per the germline V gene, CDR1 is SGHRS and CDR2 is YFSETQ. The CDR3 sequence is 16 residues long. CDR3 residues: CASSLATASSGNTIYF. CDR3 coding DNA: TGCGCCAGCAGCTTGGCGACAGCCAGCTCTGGAAACACCATATATTTT.

The V gene is TRBV4-2, the J gene TRBJ1-4; possible D gene TRBD1, 6 bases. The CDR3 covers 14 residues. V lost 4 bases and J lost 8, with 14 bases in between. Germline lookup yields CDR1 LGHNA and CDR2 YNFKEQ. The CDR3 sequence is CASSPSGVREKLFF. The CDR3 nucleotides read TGTGCCAGCAGCCCATCAGGGGTAAGGGAAAAACTGTTTTTT.